The rows below give T cell receptor beta chains drawn from one sample of a study of blood T cell repertoires in COVID-19. The data were produced by immunoSEQ multiplex PCR, yet TCRdb's version contains in-frame clones alone and is incomplete. Among more than 120,000 clones listed, roughly nine tenths were seen once. Source material: peripheral blood. These receptors were obtained from a human donor in a cohort sampled during active COVID-19. Each CDR3 is given with its conserved first and last residue. Fields, in order: CDR3 length, V gene, J gene, D gene, CDR3 DNA, CDR3 protein. A D gene is named only where the DNA matches it firmly.

CDR3 length: 15; V gene: TRBV5-6; J gene: TRBJ1-3; D gene: NA; CDR3 DNA: TGTGCCAGCAGCTCGCGTAGGGGAAGTGGCAACACCATATATTTT; CDR3 protein: CASSSRRGSGNTIYF
CDR3 length: 15; V gene: TRBV30; J gene: TRBJ2-2; D gene: TRBD2; CDR3 DNA: TGTGCCTGGAGTGTGGGACTAGGGCCCTCTGGGGAGCTGTTTTTT; CDR3 protein: CAWSVGLGPSGELFF
CDR3 length: 15; V gene: TRBV6-2/TRBV6-3; J gene: TRBJ2-1; D gene: NA; CDR3 DNA: TGTGCCAGCAGTTACGGGCAGGGCCACCCCAATGAGCAGTTCTTC; CDR3 protein: CASSYGQGHPNEQFF
CDR3 length: 15; V gene: TRBV11-3; J gene: TRBJ2-2; D gene: NA; CDR3 DNA: TGTGCCAGCAGCTTTGGGGCTGCGAACACCGGGGAGCTGTTTTTT; CDR3 protein: CASSFGAANTGELFF
CDR3 length: 15; V gene: TRBV5-5; J gene: TRBJ1-4; D gene: NA; CDR3 DNA: TGTGCCAGCAGCCGCGACGCCAGGCCCAATGAAAAACTGTTTTTT; CDR3 protein: CASSRDARPNEKLFF
CDR3 length: 15; V gene: TRBV18; J gene: TRBJ1-4; D gene: NA; CDR3 DNA: TGTGCCAGCTCACTCACGGGGATCAGGGGTGAAAAACTGTTTTTT; CDR3 protein: CASSLTGIRGEKLFF
CDR3 length: 15; V gene: TRBV5-1; J gene: TRBJ2-1; D gene: TRBD2; CDR3 DNA: TGCGCCAGCAGCTTGATCGGACTAGCAGGCAATGAGCAGTTCTTC; CDR3 protein: CASSLIGLAGNEQFF
CDR3 length: 17; V gene: TRBV2; J gene: TRBJ1-5; D gene: TRBD1; CDR3 DNA: TGTGCCAGCAGTGAAGCCTTTCGACAGGGAGGAGGTCAGCCCCAGCATTTT; CDR3 protein: CASSEAFRQGGGQPQHF
CDR3 length: 14; V gene: TRBV9; J gene: TRBJ2-3; D gene: NA; CDR3 DNA: TGTGCCAGCAGCGCAGGGGTTACTACAGATACGCAGTATTTT; CDR3 protein: CASSAGVTTDTQYF
CDR3 length: 14; V gene: TRBV7-2; J gene: TRBJ2-7; D gene: TRBD1; CDR3 DNA: TGTGCCAGCAGCTCCGGGACAGGGTTCCACGAGCAGTACTTC; CDR3 protein: CASSSGTGFHEQYF
CDR3 length: 16; V gene: TRBV4-1; J gene: TRBJ2-5; D gene: TRBD1; CDR3 DNA: TGCGCCAGCAGCCAAGGAGACCGGGACAGTAAAGAGACCCAGTACTTC; CDR3 protein: CASSQGDRDSKETQYF
CDR3 length: 10; V gene: TRBV23-1; J gene: TRBJ2-5; D gene: NA; CDR3 DNA: TGCGCCAGCAGTCATCGGACCCAGTACTTC; CDR3 protein: CASSHRTQYF
CDR3 length: 16; V gene: TRBV4-1; J gene: TRBJ2-1; D gene: TRBD2; CDR3 DNA: TGCGCCAGCAGCCAAACGGGACTAGCGGGGAACAATGAGCAGTTCTTC; CDR3 protein: CASSQTGLAGNNEQFF
CDR3 length: 12; V gene: TRBV12-3/TRBV12-4; J gene: TRBJ1-2; D gene: TRBD1; CDR3 DNA: TGTGCCAGCAGCCGGACAGGGTATGGCTACACCTTC; CDR3 protein: CASSRTGYGYTF
CDR3 length: 13; V gene: TRBV4-1; J gene: TRBJ1-1; D gene: NA; CDR3 DNA: TGCGCCAGCAGCCGTCAGGGGAACACTGAAGCTTTCTTT; CDR3 protein: CASSRQGNTEAFF
CDR3 length: 14; V gene: TRBV3-1/TRBV3-2; J gene: TRBJ1-2; D gene: NA; CDR3 DNA: TGTGCCAGCCGCTATAATACAGTGAACTATGGCTACACCTTC; CDR3 protein: CASRYNTVNYGYTF